The present TCR beta chain was sequenced within a study of blood T cell repertoires in COVID-19. The CDR3 sequence is 20 residues long. The V gene end was trimmed by 0 bases and the J gene end by 0 bases; junction bases not matched to a gene: 8. Germline V lookup: CDR1 SGDLS, CDR2 YYNGEE. Original processing notes: Reference gene primer amplification gave estimated nucleated cell counts. Only in-frame clones appear in the TCRdb table, and some are missing; sequencing was by immunoSEQ multiplex PCR. The V and J calls and clone size are taken from that table; D and trimming were inferred from the DNA. The table includes roughly 120,000 clones, under 85% detected once.

V and J are TRBV9 and TRBJ2-5; 16 nucleotides line up with TRBD2. The sequence was obtained from a woman aged 60-75 years with acute or convalescent COVID-19. Sequenced: peripheral blood. The CDR3 sequence: CASSVAWGTSGGADQETQYF. The CDR3 DNA reads as TGTGCCAGCAGCGTAGCTTGGGGGACTAGCGGGGGGGCGGACCAAGAGACCCAGTACTTC.